Following are 25 T cell receptor beta chains from one sample sequenced in a study of identical twins. TCRdb reprocessed the 5' RACE reads via MiXCR and lists one record per CDR3 protein. The table records nearly 650,000 distinct CDR3 sequences, under 8.5% of them present only once. The sample was also linked to a second study, of yellow fever vaccine responses in identical twins.

Sequences were obtained from PBMCs. Every receptor here comes from a woman between 18 and 29 years old in good health.

This clonotype was observed many times. The chain uses TRBV4-2 and TRBJ1-1, with D uncertain. The germline V gene has CDR1 LGHNA and CDR2 YNFKEQ. The CDR3 contains 11 residues. Trimming left V 5 bases short and J 6 bases short, with 7 bases between. This CDR3 reads CASSGGAEAFF. The CDR3 DNA reads as TGTGCCAGCAGCGGCGGAGCTGAAGCTTTCTTT.

This clonotype was counted between two and nine times. The chain combines TRBV20-1 with TRBJ2-1; D call uncertain. The CDR3 totals 12 residues. Trimming stripped 1 base from V and 7 bases from J, with 8 bases between. Germline CDR1 and CDR2: DFQATT and SNEGSKA (reference sequence). CDR3 sequence reads: CSARVLSNEQFF. The CDR3 nucleotides read TGCAGTGCTAGAGTCCTTAGTAATGAGCAGTTCTTC.

The chain couples TRBV19 to TRBJ2-1; D remains ambiguous. The CDR3 has 13 residues. V was trimmed by 3 bases and J by 8 bases, leaving 11 bases between them. Per germline, CDR1 LNHDA and CDR2 SQIVND (reference sequence). The CDR3 DNA is TGTGCCAGTAGTATCGACCTTGGGGATGAGCAGTTCTTC. It is translated as CASSIDLGDEQFF.

The J gene is TRBJ1-2, the V gene TRBV29-1, with D perhaps matching TRBD1 (5 bases). The V gene's germline CDR1 is SQVTM and CDR2 ANQGSEA. Trimming removed 5 bases from V and 4 bases from J, with 11 bases in between. The CDR3 runs 12 residues. CDR3 in amino acids: CSVFDSSYGYTF. Here the CDR3 DNA reads TGCAGCGTTTTCGACAGCAGCTATGGCTACACCTTC.

This clonotype was found many times. Here the CDR3 DNA reads TGTGCCAGCAGTGACTCGAGGGGGTCAGATACGCAGTATTTT. Its translation is CASSDSRGSDTQYF. V usage is TRBV6-4 and J usage is TRBJ2-3; the D gene is possibly TRBD1 (6 bases). Looked up from germline, CDR1 is MRHNA and CDR2 is SNTAGT. The CDR3 is 14 amino acids. V lost 0 bases, J lost 4 bases, and 8 bases lay in between.

This clonotype was picked up a small number of times. The rearrangement uses TRBV20-1 and TRBJ2-3, with TRBD2 matching 13 bases. J lost 5 bases, V lost 5 bases, and 4 bases had no gene match. The CDR3 covers 14 residues. Germline V gene sequence: CDR1 DFQATT, CDR2 SNEGSKA (reference sequence). The CDR3 reads CSARLAGGVDTQYF. In DNA form, the CDR3 reads TGCAGTGCTCGACTAGCGGGAGGAGTAGATACGCAGTATTTT.

A word on this clonotype: Compared with germline, one end of the junction differs, possibly owing to a read error. V and J are TRBV3-1 and TRBJ1-4; a weak D match, TRBD1 (5 bases). The length of the CDR3 is 12 residues. Looked up from germline, CDR1 is LGHDT and CDR2 is YNNKEL (reference sequence). This chain's CDR3 is CASSQGRWGLSF. DNA for the CDR3: TGTGCCAGCAGCCAAGGTCGTTGGGGACTTTCTTTT.

This clonotype was picked up many times. The rearrangement links TRBV7-6 to TRBJ1-1; D perhaps matches TRBD1 (6 bases). Germline CDR1 is SGHVS and CDR2 is FNYEAQ. The V gene lost 0 bases and the J gene lost 2 bases, with 22 bases spanning the gap. There are 19 residues in the CDR3. DNA for the CDR3: TGTGCCAGCAGCTTAGCGTTGTCGGGGGGCGTAGGGTCCAACACTGAAGCTTTCTTT. Encoded protein: CASSLALSGGVGSNTEAFF.

The CDR3 protein is CSVGSGTSGSGELFF. CDR3 DNA sequence: TGCAGCGTTGGGTCCGGGACTAGCGGGAGTGGGGAGCTGTTTTTT. The chain combines TRBV29-1 with TRBJ2-2, with TRBD2 identical over 14 bases. J gave up 8 bases and V 4 bases, and 6 bases lay outside the gene matches. CDR3 length: 15 residues. Germline CDR1 and CDR2: SQVTM and ANQGSEA.

The chain employs TRBV20-1 and TRBJ2-1, with TRBD2 matching over 12 bases. CDR1 and CDR2 from the germline V gene are DFQATT and SNEGSKA (reference sequence). After removal of 8 bases from V and 6 bases from J, the junction contained 2 bases not matched to a gene. The CDR3 loop spans 12 amino acids. The CDR3 DNA sequence: TGCAGTCTAGCGGGGGGGGCCAATGAGCAGTTCTTC. Encoded protein: CSLAGGANEQFF.

At least ten counts were recorded for this clonotype. The chain combines TRBV2 with TRBJ2-3; D unclear. CDR1 and CDR2 from the germline V gene are SNHLY and FYNNEI. V was trimmed by 4 bases and J by 5 bases, leaving 13 bases between them. This CDR3 comprises 14 residues. CDR3 region: CASSVERREDTQYF. For the CDR3, the DNA is TGTGCCAGCAGTGTAGAGCGTAGGGAAGATACGCAGTATTTT.

Written as DNA, the CDR3 is TGTGCCAGCAGTGGGGAGGGACGGACCCTAGGCGAGCAGTACGTC. Amino acid sequence: CASSGEGRTLGEQYV. The chain links TRBV28 to TRBJ2-7; 7 nucleotides match TRBD2. The CDR3 has 15 residues. Looked up from germline, CDR1 is MDHEN and CDR2 is SYDVKM. V lost 5 bases to trimming and J lost 6 bases; unmatched junction nucleotides: 13.

This clonotype was detected many times. The V and J genes are TRBV29-1 and TRBJ2-5, with a possible D match to TRBD2 (5 bases). Trimming stripped 4 bases from V and 5 bases from J, with 11 bases between. CDR3 length: 12 residues. The V gene's germline CDR1 is SQVTM and CDR2 ANQGSEA. CDR3 in DNA: TGCAGCGTTGGAGGGCCCGGGGAGACCCAGTACTTC. Protein: CSVGGPGETQYF.

The chain employs TRBV29-1 and TRBJ1-6; TRBD1 matches 7 bases. The CDR3 is 14 amino acids. Germline V gives CDR1 SQVTM, CDR2 ANQGSEA. The J segment lost 5 bases and the V segment lost 4 bases, leaving 5 bases of the junction unmatched. The CDR3 coding sequence is TGCAGCGTTGCTACCGGGACAGATAATTCACCCCTCCACTTT. This encodes CSVATGTDNSPLHF. The full variable domain, rest sourced from reference TRBV29-1 and TRBJ1-6, is SAVISQKPSRDICQRGTSLTIQCQVDSQVTMMFWYRQQPGQSLTLIATANQGSEATYESGFVIDKFPISRPNLTFSTLTVSNMSPEDSSIYLCSVATGTDNSPLHFGNGTRLTVT.

This clonotype has only a few counts. V gene TRBV10-3 combines with J gene TRBJ2-2; unclear D gene. This CDR3 comprises 14 residues. Trimming pared 9 bases from V and 0 bases from J, leaving 11 bases between. CDR1 is ENHRY, CDR2 SYGVKD, per germline. DNA of the CDR3: TGTGCCATTAACTCCGGTTCGAACACCGGGGAGCTGTTTTTT. It encodes CAINSGSNTGELFF.

This clonotype was seen only a few times. This sequence joins TRBV10-1 and TRBJ2-4, with a weak D call TRBD1 (7 bases). Trimming took off 2 bases at V and 9 bases at J, with 11 bases between the two ends. The germline CDR1 and CDR2 sequences are WNHNN and SYGVQD (reference sequence). The CDR3 has 13 amino acids. The CDR3 reads CASSEQQGGIQYF. The CDR3 DNA is TGCGCCAGCAGTGAGCAGCAGGGGGGCATTCAGTACTTC.

Many counts were recorded for this clonotype. Its ends do not fully match the called genes, so a read error is possible. V usage is TRBV12-3 or TRBV12-4 and J usage is TRBJ2-2; 10 positions agree with TRBD2. This CDR3 contains 15 residues. CDR3 in DNA: TGTGCCAGCAGTTTAAGAGGACTAGCGGTCGGGCAGCTGTTTTTT. Its protein product is CASSLRGLAVGQLFF.

This clonotype was seen ten or more times. The chain joins TRBV20-1 to TRBJ2-3; D is unresolved. V lost 3 bases and J 6 bases, leaving 4 bases between the germline ends. The CDR3 runs 10 residues. Germline lookup yields CDR1 DFQATT and CDR2 SNEGSKA (reference sequence). The CDR3 loop reads CSASGDTQYF. In nucleotides, the CDR3 is TGCAGTGCTAGTGGCGATACGCAGTATTTT.

The chain carries TRBV5-1 and TRBJ2-3, with 10 bases aligning to TRBD2. The trim removed 6 bases at V and 2 bases at J, leaving 3 bases unmatched. The germline CDR1 and CDR2 sequences are SGHRS and YFSETQ. The CDR3 has 14 residues. CDR3 region: CASTTSGITDTQYF. In nucleotides, the CDR3 is TGCGCCAGCACCACTAGCGGGATCACAGATACGCAGTATTTT.

The V gene is TRBV12-5, the J gene TRBJ2-1; tentatively, D is TRBD1 (6 bases). This CDR3 contains 14 residues. The V gene's germline CDR1 is LGHNT and CDR2 FRNRAP. The germline V and J ends were trimmed by 5 bases and 10 bases, with 18 bases remaining between them. The CDR3 DNA reads as TGTGCTAGTGGTCGGGACAATCGGCTTCGAGAGCAGTTCTTC. Protein sequence: CASGRDNRLREQFF.

This clonotype was observed many times. J is TRBJ2-3 and V is TRBV5-1; possible D gene TRBD1, 6 bases. This CDR3 is 17 amino acids long. The germline gives CDR1 SGHRS, CDR2 YFSETQ. V dropped 4 bases and J dropped 2 bases, with 20 bases sitting between them. The CDR3, as DNA: TGCGCCAGCAGCGACTCACCGGGACATCAGTCCACAGATACGCAGTATTTT. This encodes CASSDSPGHQSTDTQYF.

The J gene is TRBJ2-5, the V gene TRBV20-1; TRBD1 matches at 11 bases. Germline CDR1 and CDR2: DFQATT and SNEGSKA (reference sequence). The CDR3 extends over 14 amino acids. V gave up 6 bases and J gave up 7 bases; unmatched junction bases: 10. The CDR3 DNA reads as TGCAGTGCACATCCCGGGACAGGGGGAGTGACCCAGTACTTC. Translating it yields CSAHPGTGGVTQYF.

This clonotype has ten or more counts. CDR3 DNA: TGCGCCAGCAGCTCAGACAGGGATCCCCTGTACAATGAGCAGTTCTTC. Translated: CASSSDRDPLYNEQFF. The rearrangement uses TRBV5-1 and TRBJ2-1; TRBD1 agrees at 7 bases. The CDR3 has 16 amino acids. Trimming cost V 3 bases and J 4 bases; bases outside gene matches: 10. The germline V gene encodes CDR1 SGHRS and CDR2 YFSETQ. Full variable domain (missing parts from reference TRBV5-1 and TRBJ2-1): KAGVTQTPRYLIKTRGQQVTLSCSPISGHRSVSWYQQTPGQGLQFLFEYFSETQRNKGNFPGRFSGRQFSNSRSEMNVSTLELGDSALYLCASSSDRDPLYNEQFFGPGTRLTVL.

This clonotype was seen a few times. The chain recombines TRBV7-2 with TRBJ1-2; the D gene is possibly TRBD1 (5 bases). The CDR3 is 15 residues long. V was trimmed by 3 bases and J by 4 bases, leaving 15 bases between them. Germline CDR1 and CDR2: SGHTA and FQGNSA. The CDR3 reads CASSLASTETYGYTF. CDR3 DNA sequence: TGTGCCAGCAGCTTGGCCTCGACAGAAACCTATGGCTACACCTTC.

This clonotype occurred many times. This chain uses TRBV20-1 with TRBJ1-1; maybe TRBD1 (6 bases). The CDR3 has 11 residues. Germline lookup yields CDR1 DFQATT and CDR2 SNEGSKA (reference sequence). The V end was cut by 5 bases, the J end by 4 bases, with 8 bases between. DNA of the CDR3: TGCAGTGCTGGACAGAGCACTGAAGCTTTCTTT. This codes for CSAGQSTEAFF.